The T cell receptor beta chain described here comes from a study of T cell responses to AZD1222 COVID-19 vaccine. Overall study: Second-dose intervals of approximately 4 or approximately 12 weeks were pooled.

Findings and caveats of the study: Donors were mostly white British, more females; clonal diversity possibly underestimated.

Deletions cut 3 bases from V and 4 bases from J, with 3 bases between. The CDR3 consists of 11 residues. CDR1 is SGHTA, CDR2 FQGNSA, per germline. Profiling relied on immunoSEQ multiplex PCR, and the TCRdb table lists in-frame clones only, not all of them. The data hold about 150,000 clones, with around 94% observed a single time. This clone came up once. Its specificity is unknown. The sequences come from peripheral blood, collected on day 0 of AZD1222 vaccination. The chain employs TRBV7-2 and TRBJ2-5, with D hard to call. The TCR comes from an adult in good health. For the CDR3, the DNA is TGTGCCAGCAGCTTGGTAGAGACCCAGTACTTC. Its translation: CASSLVETQYF.